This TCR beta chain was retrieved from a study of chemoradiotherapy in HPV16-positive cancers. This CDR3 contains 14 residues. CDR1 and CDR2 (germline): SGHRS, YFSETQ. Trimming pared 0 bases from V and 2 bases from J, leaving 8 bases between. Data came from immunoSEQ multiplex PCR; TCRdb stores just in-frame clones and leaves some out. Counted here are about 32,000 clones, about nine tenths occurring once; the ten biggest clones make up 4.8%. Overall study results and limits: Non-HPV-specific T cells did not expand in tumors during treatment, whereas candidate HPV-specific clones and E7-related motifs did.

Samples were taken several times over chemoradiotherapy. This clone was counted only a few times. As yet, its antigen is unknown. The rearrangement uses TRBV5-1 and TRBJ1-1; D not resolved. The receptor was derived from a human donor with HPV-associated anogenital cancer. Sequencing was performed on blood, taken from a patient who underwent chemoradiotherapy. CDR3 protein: CASSLGQTNTEAFF. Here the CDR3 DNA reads TGCGCCAGCAGCTTGGGGCAGACAAACACTGAAGCTTTCTTT.